The 14 T cell receptor beta chains presented below share a single source sample, sequenced in a study of cytomegalovirus exposure and HLA in healthy donors. A multiplex PCR was run with 60 Vbeta primers and 13 Jbeta primers. Data came from immunoSEQ multiplex PCR; TCRdb stores just in-frame clones and leaves some out. The sample contains 100,000 to 150,000 clones, 74% of which appear only once. Sequencing was carried out using PBMCs. The receptors were sampled from a woman aged 50 to 60 in good health and CMV-seropositive.

V and J are TRBV18 and TRBJ1-4; D uncertain. This CDR3 contains 17 residues. Trimming cost V 2 bases and J 0 bases, with 13 bases left between them. Germline CDR1 and CDR2: KGHSH and LQKENI. The CDR3 bases are TGTGCCAGCTCACCAACGGTCCCCGAAACAACTAATGAAAAACTGTTTTTT. It specifies CASSPTVPETTNEKLFF.

CDR3 region: CASSLATGDSKKLFF. The CDR3 DNA reads as TGCGCCAGCAGCTTGGCCACAGGGGATTCGAAAAAACTGTTTTTT. J is TRBJ1-4 and V is TRBV5-1; 7 bases line up with TRBD1. The CDR3 covers 15 residues. The V gene's germline CDR1 is SGHRS and CDR2 YFSETQ. The ends lost 0 bases at V and 9 bases at J; junction bases unmatched: 8.

The chain carries TRBV5-6 and TRBJ2-7, with TRBD2 identical over 15 bases. This CDR3 has 15 amino acids. Per the germline V gene, CDR1 is SGHDT and CDR2 is YYEEEE. Losses at the gene ends were 4 bases for V and 3 bases for J; bases not matched to a gene: 2. The CDR3 is CASSPGLAGGYEQYF. The DNA of the CDR3 is TGTGCCAGCAGCCCGGGACTAGCGGGGGGCTACGAGCAGTACTTC.

This sequence joins TRBV7-9 and TRBJ2-3; the D gene is possibly TRBD2 (7 bases). Germline V gene data show CDR1 as SEHNR and CDR2 as FQNEAQ (reference sequence). The germline V and J ends were trimmed by 5 bases and 6 bases, with 24 bases remaining between them. This CDR3 is 17 amino acids long. CDR3 protein: CASSPWGRPRGGDTQYF. CDR3 DNA sequence: TGTGCCAGCAGCCCGTGGGGGCGGCCGCGGGGAGGGGATACGCAGTATTTT.

This clone has a handful of counts. The chain uses TRBV11-3 and TRBJ1-1; the D is unclear. Trimming shortened V by 0 bases and J by 3 bases, and 8 bases separated the two germline ends. CDR1 and CDR2 (germline): SGHNT, YENEEA. This CDR3 has 14 residues. Written as DNA, the CDR3 is TGTGCCAGCAGCTTAGATCCCGGGTACACTGAAGCTTTCTTT. Its translation: CASSLDPGYTEAFF.

This chain links TRBV7-2 with TRBJ2-1; 7 positions agree with TRBD2. Trimming removed 2 bases from V and 7 bases from J; junction bases left unmatched: 11. The CDR3 is made up of 16 amino acids. Germline-derived CDR1 and CDR2 are SGHTA and FQGNSA. CDR3 in DNA: TGTGCCAGCAGCTTACGGGGCGGGGGAGGTAGGAATGAGCAGTTCTTC. Translating it yields CASSLRGGGGRNEQFF.

Only one count was recorded for this clone. This rearrangement joins TRBV6-1 to TRBJ1-5, with a weak D call TRBD1 (5 bases). Germline V gene data show CDR1 as MNHNS and CDR2 as SASEGT. The CDR3 length is 15 residues. Trimming took 2 bases from V and 3 from J, leaving 11 bases between them. The chain's CDR3 is CASSEWGGDNQPQHF. In nucleotides, the CDR3 is TGTGCCAGCAGTGAATGGGGGGGTGACAATCAGCCCCAGCATTTT.

The V gene is TRBV7-2, the J gene TRBJ2-7; 8 nucleotides align to TRBD1. The CDR3 has 13 residues. Germline assignment: CDR1 SGHTA and CDR2 FQGNSA. Trimming removed 3 bases from V and 5 bases from J; junction bases left unmatched: 3. For the CDR3, the DNA is TGTGCCAGCAGCTTTCTGGACAGGGACGAGCAGTACTTC. Translation gives CASSFLDRDEQYF.

Concerning this clone itself: At one of its ends the junction is not consistent with the germline gene, which may arise from a read error. The J gene is TRBJ1-6, the V gene TRBV7-2; D not certain. CDR1 is SGHTA, CDR2 FQGNSA, per germline. The CDR3 covers 15 residues. This CDR3 is CSSRPPRGRNSPLHF. In DNA form, the CDR3 reads TGTTCCAGCAGACCCCCCCGGGGTAGGAATTCACCCCTCCACTTT.

The CDR3 protein is CASSTQLAEAFF. In DNA, the CDR3 is TGTGCCAGCAGCACGCAATTAGCTGAAGCTTTCTTT. The chain recombines TRBV7-2 with TRBJ1-1, with unresolved D. The CDR3 extends over 12 amino acids. The ends were cut back, 5 bases at V and 6 bases at J, with 10 bases in the middle. CDR1 is SGHTA and CDR2 is FQGNSA in the germline V gene. Based on the CDR3 plus reference TRBV7-2 and TRBJ1-1, the full variable domain is GAGVSQSPSNKVTEKGKDVELRCDPISGHTALYWYRQSLGQGLEFLIYFQGNSAPDKSGLPSDRFSAERTGGSVSTLTIQRTQQEDSAVYLCASSTQLAEAFFGQGTRLTVV.

A single count supports this clone. At one of its ends the junction is not consistent with the germline gene, which may arise from a read error. This rearrangement joins TRBV11-3 to TRBJ2-1; D possibly corresponds to TRBD1 (6 bases). This CDR3 is built from 15 residues. The germline gives CDR1 SGHNT, CDR2 YENEEA. CDR3 sequence: CASSLGGTLLNAQFF. The CDR3 DNA sequence: TGTGCCAGCAGCTTAGGTGGGACACTTCTAAATGCGCAGTTCTTC.

V gene TRBV19 combines with J gene TRBJ2-1; 9 bases are shared with TRBD1. V was pared by 3 bases and J by 5 bases, with 5 bases of the junction left unmatched. The CDR3 length is 15 residues. The V gene's germline CDR1 is LNHDA and CDR2 SQIVND (reference sequence). CDR3 sequence (DNA): TGTGCCAGTAGTATTTCGGGACAGGGACACAATGAGCAGTTCTTC. It translates to CASSISGQGHNEQFF. Together with reference TRBV19 and TRBJ2-1, the CDR3 gives the full variable domain: DGGITQSPKYLFRKEGQNVTLSCEQNLNHDAMYWYRQDPGQGLRLIYYSQIVNDFQKGDIAEGYSVSREKKESFPLTVTSAQKNPTAFYLCASSISGQGHNEQFFGPGTRLTVL.

The rearrangement links TRBV27 to TRBJ2-7; 9 bases are a match to TRBD2. J was trimmed by 0 bases and V by 8 bases; bases with no gene match: 17. Germline CDR1 is MNHEY and CDR2 is SMNVEV (reference sequence). The CDR3 is 18 residues long. The CDR3 DNA reads as TGTGCCAGCTCCCGGGAAGCGGGGGGTTCCTATAGCTCCTACGAGCAGTACTTC. Protein product: CASSREAGGSYSSYEQYF.

This clone was counted many times. The CDR3 DNA is TGTGCCAGCAGCGTGGGTTTGTACGGGGAGGCTTTCTTT. Translating gives CASSVGLYGEAFF. The chain combines TRBV9 with TRBJ1-1, with D hard to call. Germline CDR1 SGDLS, CDR2 YYNGEE. With 2 bases removed from V and 11 bases from J, the gap between germline ends came to 16 bases. The CDR3 is made up of 13 amino acids.